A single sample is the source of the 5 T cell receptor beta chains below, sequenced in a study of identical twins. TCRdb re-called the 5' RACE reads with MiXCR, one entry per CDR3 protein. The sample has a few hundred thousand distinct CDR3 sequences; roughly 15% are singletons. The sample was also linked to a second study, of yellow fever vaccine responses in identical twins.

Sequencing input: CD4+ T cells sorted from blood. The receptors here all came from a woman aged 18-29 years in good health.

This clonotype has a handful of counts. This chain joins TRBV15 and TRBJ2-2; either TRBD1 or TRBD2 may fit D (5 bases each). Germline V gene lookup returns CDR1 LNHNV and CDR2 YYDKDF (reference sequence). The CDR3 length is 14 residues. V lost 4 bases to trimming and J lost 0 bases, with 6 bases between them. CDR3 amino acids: CATSMGANTGELFF. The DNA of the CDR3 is TGTGCCACCAGCATGGGGGCGAACACCGGGGAGCTGTTTTTT.

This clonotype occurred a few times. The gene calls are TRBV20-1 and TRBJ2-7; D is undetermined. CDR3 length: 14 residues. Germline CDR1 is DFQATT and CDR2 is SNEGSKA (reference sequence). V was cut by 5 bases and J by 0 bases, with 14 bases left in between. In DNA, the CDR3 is TGCAGTGCTCCCCTGCATCCGAGCTCCTACGAGCAGTACTTC. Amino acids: CSAPLHPSSYEQYF.

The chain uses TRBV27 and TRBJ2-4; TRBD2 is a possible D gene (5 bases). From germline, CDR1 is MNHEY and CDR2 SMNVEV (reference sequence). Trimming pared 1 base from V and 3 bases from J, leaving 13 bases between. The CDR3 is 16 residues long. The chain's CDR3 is CASSLFGELGKNIQYF. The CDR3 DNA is TGTGCCAGCAGTTTATTTGGGGAGTTAGGCAAAAACATTCAGTACTTC.

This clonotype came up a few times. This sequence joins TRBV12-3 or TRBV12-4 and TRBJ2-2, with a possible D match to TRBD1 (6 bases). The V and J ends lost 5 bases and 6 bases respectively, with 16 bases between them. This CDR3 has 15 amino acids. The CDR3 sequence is CASSEKGTPAGELFF. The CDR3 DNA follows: TGTGCCAGCAGTGAAAAAGGGACACCCGCCGGGGAGCTGTTTTTT.

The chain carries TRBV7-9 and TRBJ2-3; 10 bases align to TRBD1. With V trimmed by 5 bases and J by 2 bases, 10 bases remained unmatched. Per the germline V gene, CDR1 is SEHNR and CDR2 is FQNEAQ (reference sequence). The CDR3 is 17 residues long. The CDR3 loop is CASSRLGTGAYTDTQYF. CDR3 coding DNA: TGTGCCAGCAGCCGCCTGGGGACAGGGGCATACACAGATACGCAGTATTTT.